The source of this T cell receptor (beta chain) is a study of cytomegalovirus exposure and HLA in healthy donors. Vbeta (60) and Jbeta (13) primers were used in the PCR. Produced via immunoSEQ multiplex PCR; TCRdb's table is partial and in-frame only. In the table there are 130,000 to 150,000 clones, 70% to 85% of which are singletons. The CDR3 totals 15 residues. V lost 5 bases to trimming and J lost 0 bases, with 8 bases between them. Germline loops: CDR1 MRHNA, CDR2 SNTAGT. The source is a man aged 35 to 55 in good health and CMV-seropositive. Material: PBMCs. V gene TRBV6-4 combines with J gene TRBJ2-6; D remains unclear. The DNA for the CDR3 is TGTGCCAGCAGTCGCGGTACCTCTGGGGCCAACGTCCTGACTTTC. Translating it yields CASSRGTSGANVLTF.